This T cell receptor beta chain is drawn from a study of cytomegalovirus exposure and HLA in healthy donors. Findings and limits, study-wide: The authors assumed roughly uniform sequencing depth across donors for presence/absence analyses. A later analysis showed HLA-associated TCR beta chains outstripping equally common others in clonal expansion.

Regarding this clone: Its specificity is not known.

Germline V gives CDR1 SEHNR, CDR2 FQNEAQ (reference sequence). V lost 5 bases to trimming and J lost 5 bases, with 15 bases between them. The length of the CDR3 is 14 residues. The PCR contained 60 Vbeta and 13 Jbeta primers. In the study's own analysis: Around 10 million of the approximately 80 million unique TCR beta chains counted in a later analysis were shared. The method was immunoSEQ multiplex PCR; TCRdb's version includes in-frame clones alone and lacks a portion of them. That table gives V, J and clone size, and the DNA gave D and trimming. The sample lists over 150,000 clones; 77% were seen once.

The chain combines TRBV7-9 with TRBJ1-1; D might be TRBD1 (6 bases). The receptor's source is a man aged 25 to 40 in good health and CMV-seropositive. What was sequenced was PBMCs. The CDR3 spells CASSRGGGGTEAFF. DNA for the CDR3: TGTGCCAGCAGCCGGGGGGGCGGAGGGACTGAAGCTTTCTTT.